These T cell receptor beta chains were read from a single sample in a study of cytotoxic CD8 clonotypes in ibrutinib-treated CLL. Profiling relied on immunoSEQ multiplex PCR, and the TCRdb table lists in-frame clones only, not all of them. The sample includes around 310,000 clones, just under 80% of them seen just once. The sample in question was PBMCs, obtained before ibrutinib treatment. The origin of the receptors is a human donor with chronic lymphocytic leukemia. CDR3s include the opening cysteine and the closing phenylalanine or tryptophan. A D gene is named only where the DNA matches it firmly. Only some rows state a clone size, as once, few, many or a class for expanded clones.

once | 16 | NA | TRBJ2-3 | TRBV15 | CATRSRRQLGTDTQYF | TGTGCCACCAGGTCCCGCAGACAGCTGGGGACAGATACGCAGTATTTT
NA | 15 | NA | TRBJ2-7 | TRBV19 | CASSISRNSPVEQYF | TGTGCCAGTAGTATTTCGAGGAATTCACCGGTCGAGCAGTACTTC
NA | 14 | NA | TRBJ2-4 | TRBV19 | CASSKSLAKNIQYF | TGTGCCAGTTCCAAGAGCCTAGCCAAAAACATTCAGTACTTC
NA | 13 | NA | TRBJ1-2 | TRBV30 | CAWSLRVSYGYTF | TGTGCCTGGAGCCTCAGGGTATCCTATGGCTACACCTTC
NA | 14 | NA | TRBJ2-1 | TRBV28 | CASSLSGNNNEQFF | TGTGCCAGCAGTTTATCCGGGAACAACAATGAGCAGTTCTTC
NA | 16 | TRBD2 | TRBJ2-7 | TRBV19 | CASSIVLAGGIYEQYF | TGTGCCAGTAGTATAGTACTAGCGGGAGGAATCTACGAGCAGTACTTC
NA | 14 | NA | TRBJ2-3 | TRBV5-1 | CASSFSPGTDTQYF | TGCGCCAGCAGCTTCTCCCCGGGTACAGATACGCAGTATTTT
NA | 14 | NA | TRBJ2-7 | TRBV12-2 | CASSRWAPSYEQYF | TGTGCCAGCAGCCGATGGGCCCCCTCCTACGAGCAGTACTTC
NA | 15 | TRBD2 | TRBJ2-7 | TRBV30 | CAWSVLSGGLYEQYF | TGTGCCTGGAGTGTTTTGTCGGGAGGGCTTTACGAGCAGTACTTC
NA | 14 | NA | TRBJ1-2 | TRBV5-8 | CASSIPLSNYGYTF | TGTGCCAGCTCTATCCCACTATCTAACTATGGCTACACCTTC
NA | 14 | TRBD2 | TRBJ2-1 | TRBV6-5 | CASSYASGRSEQFF | TGTGCCAGCAGTTACGCTAGCGGGAGATCTGAGCAGTTCTTC
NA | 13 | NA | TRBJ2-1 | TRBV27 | CASSLSMAGEQFF | TGTGCCAGCAGTTTATCTATGGCTGGCGAGCAGTTCTTC
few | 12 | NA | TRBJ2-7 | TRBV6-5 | CASTGRSYEQYF | TGTGCCAGCACCGGGCGCTCCTACGAGCAGTACTTC
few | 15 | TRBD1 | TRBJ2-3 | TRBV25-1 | CASSDYRDRDDTQYF | TGTGCCAGCAGTGACTACCGGGACAGAGACGATACGCAGTATTTT
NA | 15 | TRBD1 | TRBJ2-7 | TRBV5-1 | CASSTSTGEVGEQYF | TGCGCCAGCAGCACCTCGACAGGGGAGGTTGGCGAGCAGTACTTC
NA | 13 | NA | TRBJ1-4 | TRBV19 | CASSVLTNEKLFF | TGTGCCAGTAGTGTCCTGACTAATGAAAAACTGTTTTTT
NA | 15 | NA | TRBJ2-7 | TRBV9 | CASSRVGSATYEQYF | TGTGCCAGCAGCCGAGTCGGTAGCGCCACCTACGAGCAGTACTTC
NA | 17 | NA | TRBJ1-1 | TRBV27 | CASSKRTEGSRNTEAFF | TGTGCCAGCAGTAAACGAACGGAAGGAAGTAGGAACACTGAAGCTTTCTTT
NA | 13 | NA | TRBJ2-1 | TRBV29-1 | CSVEGRGRWGQFF | TGCAGCGTTGAAGGCCGGGGTCGGTGGGGGCAGTTCTTC
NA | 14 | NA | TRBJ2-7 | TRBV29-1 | CSVAIGTFSYEQYF | TGCAGCGTAGCCATAGGGACCTTTTCCTACGAGCAGTACTTC
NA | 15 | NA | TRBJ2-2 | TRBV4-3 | CASSPGPANTGELFF | TGCGCCAGCAGCCCCGGACCCGCGAACACCGGGGAGCTGTTTTTT
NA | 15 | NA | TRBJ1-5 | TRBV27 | CASSIAGGGNQPQHF | TGTGCCAGCAGCATCGCGGGGGGTGGCAATCAGCCCCAGCATTTT
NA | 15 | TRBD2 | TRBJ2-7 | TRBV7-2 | CASSLGLAGIGEQYF | TGTGCCAGCAGCTTAGGACTAGCGGGGATCGGCGAGCAGTACTTC
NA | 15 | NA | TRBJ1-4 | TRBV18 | CASSLGTTTNEKLFF | TGTGCCAGCTCACTTGGGACAACAACTAATGAAAAACTGTTTTTT
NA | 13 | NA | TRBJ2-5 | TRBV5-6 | CASSLERRGTQYF | TGTGCCAGCAGCTTGGAGAGGCGGGGGACCCAGTACTTC
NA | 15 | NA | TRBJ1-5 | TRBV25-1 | CASSEWGGSNQPQHF | TGTGCCAGCAGTGAATGGGGGGGTTCCAATCAGCCCCAGCATTTT
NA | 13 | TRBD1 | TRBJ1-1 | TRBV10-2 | CASRTGDNSEAFF | TGCGCCAGCCGAACAGGGGACAACTCTGAAGCTTTCTTT
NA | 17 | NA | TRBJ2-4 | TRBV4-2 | CASSLHVVQGNKNIQYF | TGTGCCAGCAGCCTACACGTAGTCCAGGGGAACAAAAACATTCAGTACTTC
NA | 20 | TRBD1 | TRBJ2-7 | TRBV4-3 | CASSHSVRRGLTQPAYEQYF | TGCGCCAGCAGCCACTCAGTCCGAAGGGGGCTAACCCAGCCCGCCTACGAGCAGTACTTC
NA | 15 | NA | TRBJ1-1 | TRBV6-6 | CASSYSSQGITEAFF | TGTGCCAGCAGTTACTCCTCGCAGGGAATCACTGAAGCTTTCTTT
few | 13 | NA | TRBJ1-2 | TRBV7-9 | CASSLGVKEGYTF | TGTGCCAGCAGCTTAGGAGTCAAAGAAGGCTACACCTTC
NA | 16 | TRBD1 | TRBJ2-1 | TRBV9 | CASSVVGQGASSEQFF | TGTGCCAGCAGCGTAGTGGGACAGGGGGCAAGTAGTGAGCAGTTCTTC
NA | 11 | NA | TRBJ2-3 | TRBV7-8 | CASSLDYTQYF | TGTGCCAGCAGCTTAGATTATACGCAGTATTTT
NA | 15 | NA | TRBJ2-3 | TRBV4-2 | CASSQEGSGTDTQYF | TGTGCCAGCAGCCAAGAAGGGTCGGGCACAGATACGCAGTATTTT
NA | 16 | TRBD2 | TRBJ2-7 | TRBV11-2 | CASSRRTSDQPYEQYF | TGTGCCAGCAGCCGAAGGACTAGCGACCAACCCTACGAGCAGTACTTC
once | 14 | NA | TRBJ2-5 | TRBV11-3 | CASSLQGSQETQYF | TGTGCCAGCAGCTTACAGGGAAGCCAAGAGACCCAGTACTTC
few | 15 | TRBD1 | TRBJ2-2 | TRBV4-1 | CASSQGTGYTGELFF | TGCGCCAGCAGCCAAGGGACAGGCTACACCGGGGAGCTGTTTTTT
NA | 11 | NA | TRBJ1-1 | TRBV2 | CASRDRLRAFF | TGTGCCAGCAGGGACAGATTGCGAGCTTTCTTT
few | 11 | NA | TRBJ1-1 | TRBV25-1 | CASNDRPEAFF | TGTGCCAGCAACGACAGACCTGAAGCTTTCTTT
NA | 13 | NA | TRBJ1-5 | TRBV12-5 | CASARTPDQPQHF | TGTGCTAGTGCCAGGACACCAGATCAGCCCCAGCATTTT
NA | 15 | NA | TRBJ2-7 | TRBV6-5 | CASVPGHRLSFEQYF | TGTGCCAGCGTACCGGGACATCGCCTCTCCTTCGAGCAGTACTTC
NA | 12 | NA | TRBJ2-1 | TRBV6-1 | CASSRGGHEQFF | TGTGCCAGCTCAAGAGGGGGGCATGAGCAGTTCTTC
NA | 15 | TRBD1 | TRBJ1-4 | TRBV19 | CASSDLDRGAEKLFF | TGTGCCAGTAGTGACTTGGACAGGGGAGCTGAAAAACTGTTTTTT
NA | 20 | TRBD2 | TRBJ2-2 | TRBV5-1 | CASSLLGGLAGGTNTGELFF | TGCGCCAGCAGCTTGTTAGGTGGTTTAGCGGGAGGGACGAACACCGGGGAGCTGTTTTTT
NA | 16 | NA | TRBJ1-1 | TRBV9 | CASSVVWHGLNTEAFF | TGTGCCAGCAGCGTAGTCTGGCACGGTTTGAACACTGAAGCTTTCTTT
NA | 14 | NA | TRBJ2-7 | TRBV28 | CASSPLGTTYEQYF | TGTGCCAGCAGCCCCCTTGGTACCACCTACGAGCAGTACTTC
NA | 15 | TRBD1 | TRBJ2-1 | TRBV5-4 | CASSTPGQGYNEQFF | TGTGCCAGCAGCACCCCGGGACAGGGGTACAATGAGCAGTTCTTC
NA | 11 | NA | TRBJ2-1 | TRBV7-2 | CASSERLEQFF | TGTGCCAGCAGCGAACGACTAGAGCAGTTCTTC
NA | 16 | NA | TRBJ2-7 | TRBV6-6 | CASSYSRGMYSYEQYF | TGTGCCAGCAGTTACTCGAGGGGGATGTACTCCTACGAGCAGTACTTC
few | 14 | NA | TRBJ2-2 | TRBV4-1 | CASSPDRFTGELFF | TGCGCCAGCAGCCCTGACAGGTTTACCGGGGAGCTGTTTTTT
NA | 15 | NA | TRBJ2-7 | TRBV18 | CASSPPSRGVGEQYF | TGTGCCAGCTCACCACCGTCCAGGGGAGTGGGCGAGCAGTACTTC
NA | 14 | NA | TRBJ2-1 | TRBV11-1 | CASSGIGGWNEQFF | TGTGCCAGCAGCGGAATAGGGGGATGGAATGAGCAGTTCTTC
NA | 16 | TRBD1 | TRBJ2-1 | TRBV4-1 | CASSPSDRAVFNEQFF | TGCGCCAGCAGCCCCTCGGACAGGGCGGTTTTCAATGAGCAGTTCTTC
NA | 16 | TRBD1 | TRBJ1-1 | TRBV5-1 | CASSAGTGGMNTEAFF | TGCGCCAGCAGCGCCGGGACAGGCGGTATGAACACTGAAGCTTTCTTT
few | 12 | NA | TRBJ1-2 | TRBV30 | CAWGGTARGYTF | TGTGCCTGGGGGGGAACAGCTCGAGGCTACACCTTC
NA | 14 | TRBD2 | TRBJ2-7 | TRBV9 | CASSVEGGAYEQYF | TGTGCCAGCAGCGTAGAGGGAGGGGCCTACGAGCAGTACTTC
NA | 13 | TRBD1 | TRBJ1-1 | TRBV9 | CASSVQGDTEAFF | TGTGCCAGCAGCGTACAGGGGGACACTGAAGCTTTCTTT